This TCR beta chain was sequenced in a study of T-cell memory formation after mild COVID-19. Regarding the study as a whole: For second-wave clones that peaked at day 37, SARS-CoV-2 specificity went unverified.

TCRdb reprocessed the 5' RACE reads with MiXCR, giving one entry per CDR3 protein. The table includes around 200,000 distinct CDR3 sequences, roughly a fifth detected once. Note on this clonotype: As yet, its antigen is unknown.

Germline V gene lookup returns CDR1 SEHNR and CDR2 FQNEAQ (reference sequence). This CDR3 has 14 amino acids. Trimming shortened V by 5 bases and J by 2 bases, and 12 bases separated the two germline ends. The material sequenced was PBMCs or a T cell subset sorted from them (not recorded which). The origin of this receptor is an adult woman who had mild COVID-19 (a few samples of this study predate the infection). Cell type and time point are not known. The V and J genes are TRBV7-9 and TRBJ2-5; D is uncertain. This CDR3 is CASSLPPAQETQYF. CDR3 sequence (DNA): TGTGCCAGCAGCCTCCCCCCGGCTCAAGAGACCCAGTACTTC.